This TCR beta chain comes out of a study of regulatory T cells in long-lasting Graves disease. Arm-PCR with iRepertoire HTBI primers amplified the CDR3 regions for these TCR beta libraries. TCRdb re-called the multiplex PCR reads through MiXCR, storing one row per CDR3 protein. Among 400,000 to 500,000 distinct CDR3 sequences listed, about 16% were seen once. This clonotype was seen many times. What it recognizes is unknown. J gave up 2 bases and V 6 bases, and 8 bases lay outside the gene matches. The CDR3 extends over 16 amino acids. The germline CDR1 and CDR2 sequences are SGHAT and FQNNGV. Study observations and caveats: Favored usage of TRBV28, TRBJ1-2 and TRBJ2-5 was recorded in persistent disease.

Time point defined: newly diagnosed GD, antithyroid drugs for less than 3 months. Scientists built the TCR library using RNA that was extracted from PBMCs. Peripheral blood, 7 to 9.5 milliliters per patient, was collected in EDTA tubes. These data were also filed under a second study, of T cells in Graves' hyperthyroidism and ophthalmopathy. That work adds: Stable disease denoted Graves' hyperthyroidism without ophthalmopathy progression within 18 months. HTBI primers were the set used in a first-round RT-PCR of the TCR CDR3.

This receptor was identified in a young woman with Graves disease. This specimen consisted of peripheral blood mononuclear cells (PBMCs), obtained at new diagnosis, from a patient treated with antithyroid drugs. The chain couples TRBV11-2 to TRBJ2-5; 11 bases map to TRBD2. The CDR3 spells CASRTISGRGQETQYF. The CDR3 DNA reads TGTGCCAGCAGAACAATTAGCGGGAGGGGTCAAGAGACCCAGTACTTC.